The clone carrying this T cell receptor (beta chain) was picked up a small number of times. The read finishes 3 residues shy of the CDR3 end, and the germline J gene is used to complete it. Per germline, CDR1 SGHTA and CDR2 FQGNSA. This CDR3 is 15 amino acids long. Data came from immunoSEQ multiplex PCR; TCRdb stores just in-frame clones and leaves some out. Captured here are about 59,000 clones, none seen once; the top ten comprise 0.83%. This record belongs to a study of T cell clonality in common variable immunodeficiency. The sample taken for sequencing was peripheral blood mononuclear cells. The receptor's source is a person aged 18-69 years in good health. The V gene is TRBV7-2, the J gene TRBJ1-2; perhaps TRBD1 as D (6 bases). CDR3 DNA, as far as it was read: TGTGCCAGCAGCACAGGGACTAGCCGGTCAGATACC. This translates into CASSTGTSRSDT. In full, the CDR3 reads CASSTGTSRSDTYTF.